This T cell receptor (beta chain) appears in the sequencing data of a study of blood T cell repertoires in COVID-19. In the original workflow: How many nucleated cells were present was estimated from reference gene primer amplification. Libraries were prepared by immunoSEQ multiplex PCR; TCRdb keeps only in-frame clonotypes and omits some of them. Clone size and the V and J calls come from that table; the DNA yielded D and trimming. Of approximately 37,000 clones in the sample, more than 85% were seen once. This CDR3 region has 15 residues. The germline CDR1 and CDR2 sequences are LNHDA and SQIVND (reference sequence). V lost 5 bases, J lost 8 bases, and 21 bases lay in between.

This rearrangement joins TRBV19 to TRBJ1-2, with D unresolved. The source material was peripheral blood. The sequence was collected from a woman aged 80 or over with acute or convalescent COVID-19. CDR3 sequence reads: CASSFDPGRVWGYTF. The CDR3 coding sequence is TGTGCCAGTAGTTTCGACCCGGGGAGAGTCTGGGGCTACACCTTC.